This T cell receptor (beta chain) was observed in a study of blood T cell repertoires in COVID-19. At the level of the study: Acute and convalescent COVID-19 samples came from the United States, Italy and Spain. From T cells, B-cell-depleted T cells, or PBMCs came the material, which was cDNA or gDNA.

The germline V and J ends were trimmed by 0 bases and 4 bases, with 14 bases remaining between them. Per germline, CDR1 SGHDT and CDR2 YYEEEE. The CDR3 has 15 residues. Per the authors' pipeline: Estimated nucleated cell counts came from reference gene primer amplification. The protocol was immunoSEQ multiplex PCR, while the TCRdb copy is restricted to in-frame clones and leaves out a portion. V and J calls and clone size are those listed in that table; D and trimming were worked out from the DNA. The repertoire includes some 200,000 clones, less than 95% of them detected once, and approximately 0.69% sits in the top ten. Recruited during active infection, patients (from Seattle) were subsequently followed longitudinally.

The J gene is TRBJ2-7, the V gene TRBV5-6; no firm D call. The TCR comes from a man younger than 45 with COVID-19, enrolled during active disease. Sequenced sample: peripheral blood. CDR3 residues: CASSLGQAGPYEQYF. For the CDR3, the DNA is TGTGCCAGCAGCTTGGGGCAGGCTGGCCCTTACGAGCAGTACTTC. Looking up the rest from reference TRBV5-6 and TRBJ2-7 gives the full variable domain: DAGVTQSPTHLIKTRGQQVTLRCSPKSGHDTVSWYQQALGQGPQFIFQYYEEEERQRGNFPDRFSGHQFPNYSSELNVNALLLGDSALYLCASSLGQAGPYEQYFGPGTRLTVT.